This TCR beta chain is drawn from a study of metastatic and nonmetastatic thyroid tumors. Background on the study: Repertoire comparisons spanned blood and tumor or nodule tissue from malignant and benign thyroid patients.

This clone was seen only a few times. The antigen is undetermined. Study outcomes and limitations: Malignant tumors reportedly showed significantly higher TCR beta diversity than benign nodules in both blood and tumor.

Trimming shortened V by 8 bases and J by 11 bases, and 19 bases separated the two germline ends. Germline values: CDR1 SNHLY, CDR2 FYNNEI. The CDR3 has 13 amino acids. Authors' processing steps: To classify distant metastasis in papillary thyroid cancer, a model was built from CDR3 differences across clinicopathological groups. With MiXCR, TCRdb called clones anew from the PCR reads. In this record, the V and J calls reflect TCRdb's handling and not the investigators' own analysis. The repertoire holds approximately 38,000 clones, with around 31% as singletons. Prior to thyroid surgery, none of the patients had received any treatment.

Sequencing input: tumor tissue. The gene calls are TRBV2 and TRBJ2-1; D could derive from TRBD1 or TRBD2 (6 bases each). This sequence was found in a female donor with papillary thyroid cancer or a benign thyroid nodule (not recorded which). Some clones in this sample may be carry-over from other donors' samples. The CDR3 DNA reads TGTGCCAGCGGCCGGGGGCGGTCTATTAAGCAGTTCTTC. Amino acid sequence: CASGRGRSIKQFF.